The 14 T cell receptor beta chains in this list originate from one sample, sequenced in a study of cytomegalovirus exposure and HLA in healthy donors. The data were produced by immunoSEQ multiplex PCR, yet TCRdb's version contains in-frame clones alone and is incomplete. This sample has roughly 310,000 clones, with over 75% found just once. The source material was PBMCs. These receptors came from a man aged 25 to 40 in good health and CMV-seronegative.

The chain uses TRBV18 and TRBJ2-1; 9 bases are shared with TRBD1. Germline V lookup: CDR1 KGHSH, CDR2 LQKENI. The J segment lost 3 bases and the V segment lost 3 bases, leaving 9 bases of the junction unmatched. This CDR3 contains 17 residues. This chain's CDR3 is CASSPKTRTGDYNEQFF. The CDR3, as DNA: TGTGCCAGCTCACCCAAGACCCGGACAGGGGACTACAATGAGCAGTTCTTC.

This sequence joins TRBV6-5 and TRBJ1-5; 8 nucleotides match TRBD1. The junction had 3 bases not matched to a gene; V was cut back by 4 bases and J by 4 bases. This CDR3 region has 14 residues. CDR1 is MNHEY and CDR2 is SVGAGI in the germline V gene. The CDR3 protein is CASSSNRGNQPQHF. The CDR3 DNA sequence: TGTGCCAGCAGTTCCAACAGGGGGAATCAGCCCCAGCATTTT.

J is TRBJ2-5 and V is TRBV5-1; 11 bases align to TRBD2. Looked up from germline, CDR1 is SGHRS and CDR2 is YFSETQ. The CDR3 sequence is 14 residues long. V lost 4 bases to trimming and J lost 4 bases; unmatched junction nucleotides: 3. The CDR3 coding sequence is TGCGCCAGCAGCCCCGGGACTAGCGGAGAGACCCAGTACTTC. Translating it yields CASSPGTSGETQYF.

V gene TRBV2 combines with J gene TRBJ2-5; 8 bases align to TRBD1. The CDR3 covers 17 residues. After removal of 5 bases from V and 3 bases from J, the junction contained 14 bases not matched to a gene. Per germline, CDR1 SNHLY and CDR2 FYNNEI. CDR3 DNA sequence: TGTGCCAGCAGTAGGAGACAGGGGTTCGCTGTGGAAGAGACCCAGTACTTC. It codes for CASSRRQGFAVEETQYF.

J is TRBJ1-1 and V is TRBV30, with 9 positions matching TRBD1. Trimming took 6 bases from V and 0 from J; bases not matched to a gene: 2. Per germline, CDR1 GTSNPN and CDR2 SVGIG (reference sequence). This CDR3 is built from 13 residues. The CDR3: CACTGGMNTEAFF. DNA of the CDR3: TGTGCCTGTACAGGGGGCATGAACACTGAAGCTTTCTTT. Supplemented by reference TRBV30 and TRBJ1-1, the full variable domain reads SQTIHQWPATLVQPVGSPLSLECTVEGTSNPNLYWYRQAAGRGLQLLFYSVGIGQISSEVPQNLSASRPQDRQFILSSKKLLLSDSGFYLCACTGGMNTEAFFGQGTRLTVV.

V and J are TRBV5-4 and TRBJ2-1; TRBD2 matches 7 bases. Trimming at V came to 3 bases and at J to 3 bases, leaving 12 bases not matched to a gene. Germline values: CDR1 SGHNT, CDR2 YYREEE (reference sequence). This CDR3 contains 17 residues. The CDR3 coding sequence is TGTGCCAGCAGCTCCGCCCTACAGCGGGGTTACTACAATGAGCAGTTCTTC. It encodes CASSSALQRGYYNEQFF.

The gene calls are TRBV2 and TRBJ1-5; 12 nucleotides agree with TRBD1. The CDR3 has 15 residues. With 6 bases clipped from V and 6 bases from J, the junction kept 6 bases outside the gene matches. The germline CDR1 and CDR2 sequences are SNHLY and FYNNEI. CDR3 nucleotides: TGTGCCAGCAGGGGTCCGGGACAGGGGGCTCAGCCCCAGCATTTT. It yields the protein CASRGPGQGAQPQHF. Full variable domain (missing parts from reference TRBV2 and TRBJ1-5): EPEVTQTPSHQVTQMGQEVILRCVPISNHLYFYWYRQILGQKVEFLVSFYNNEISEKSEIFDDQFSVERPDGSNFTLKIRSTKLEDSAMYFCASRGPGQGAQPQHFGDGTRLSIL.

This chain connects TRBV11-2 to TRBJ1-1; D gene unclear. Trimming pared 3 bases from V and 6 bases from J, leaving 8 bases between. The CDR3 runs 12 residues. Looked up from germline, CDR1 is SGHAT and CDR2 is FQNNGV. For the CDR3, the DNA is TGTGCCAGCAGCTTCCTCGGGGCTGAAGCTTTCTTT. It specifies CASSFLGAEAFF.

The rearrangement joins TRBV30 to TRBJ2-7, with 9 bases aligning to TRBD2. The CDR3 is 14 residues long. Germline loops: CDR1 GTSNPN, CDR2 SVGIG (reference sequence). V dropped 4 bases and J dropped 0; count of bases not matched to a gene: 4. Here the CDR3 DNA reads TGTGCCTGGAATAGCGGGGGTAGCTCCTACGAGCAGTACTTC. Translation: CAWNSGGSSYEQYF.

The chain joins TRBV25-1 to TRBJ2-5; the D gene is possibly TRBD2 (7 bases). V lost 1 base, J lost 4 bases, and 13 bases lay in between. The CDR3 has 15 amino acids. Germline lookup yields CDR1 MGHDK and CDR2 SYGVNS. The CDR3 loop reads CASSESTGGGETQYF. The DNA for the CDR3 is TGTGCCAGCAGTGAATCTACGGGGGGCGGAGAGACCCAGTACTTC.

V and J are TRBV9 and TRBJ1-2; 10 bases are shared with TRBD1. The CDR3 extends over 16 amino acids. Looked up from germline, CDR1 is SGDLS and CDR2 is YYNGEE. V gave up 4 bases and J gave up 4 bases; unmatched junction bases: 10. The CDR3 DNA sequence: TGTGCCAGCAGCTTCCAGGGACAGGGGCTTTCCTATGGCTACACCTTC. Amino acids: CASSFQGQGLSYGYTF. Together with reference TRBV9 and TRBJ1-2, the CDR3 gives the full variable domain: DSGVTQTPKHLITATGQRVTLRCSPRSGDLSVYWYQQSLDQGLQFLIQYYNGEERAKGNILERFSAQQFPDLHSELNLSSLELGDSALYFCASSFQGQGLSYGYTFGSGTRLTVV.

The chain carries TRBV19 and TRBJ1-2, with 10 bases aligning to TRBD1. Germline CDR1 and CDR2: LNHDA and SQIVND (reference sequence). CDR3 length: 15 amino acids. Germline trimming cut 5 bases from V and 3 bases from J; bases unmatched to any gene: 6. The CDR3 DNA reads TGTGCCAGTAGTGGCCCGGACAGGGGGGACTATGGCTACACCTTC. It yields the protein CASSGPDRGDYGYTF.

The chain is built from TRBV18 and TRBJ2-5; a possible D gene is TRBD1 (6 bases). Per the germline V gene, CDR1 is KGHSH and CDR2 is LQKENI. With 8 bases removed from V and 1 base from J, the gap between germline ends came to 17 bases. This CDR3 spans 15 amino acids. This CDR3 reads CASLPGQGFQETQYF. The CDR3 bases are TGTGCCAGCCTTCCGGGACAAGGATTCCAAGAGACCCAGTACTTC.

Only one count was recorded for this clone. The V call is TRBV16, the J call TRBJ2-1; 8 nucleotides agree with TRBD1. With 0 bases clipped from V and 4 bases from J, the junction kept 5 bases outside the gene matches. Per germline, CDR1 KGHSY and CDR2 FQNENV. This CDR3 comprises 16 residues. The CDR3 region is CASSQSIQGDYNEQFF. CDR3 bases: TGTGCCAGCAGCCAATCGATACAGGGGGATTACAATGAGCAGTTCTTC.